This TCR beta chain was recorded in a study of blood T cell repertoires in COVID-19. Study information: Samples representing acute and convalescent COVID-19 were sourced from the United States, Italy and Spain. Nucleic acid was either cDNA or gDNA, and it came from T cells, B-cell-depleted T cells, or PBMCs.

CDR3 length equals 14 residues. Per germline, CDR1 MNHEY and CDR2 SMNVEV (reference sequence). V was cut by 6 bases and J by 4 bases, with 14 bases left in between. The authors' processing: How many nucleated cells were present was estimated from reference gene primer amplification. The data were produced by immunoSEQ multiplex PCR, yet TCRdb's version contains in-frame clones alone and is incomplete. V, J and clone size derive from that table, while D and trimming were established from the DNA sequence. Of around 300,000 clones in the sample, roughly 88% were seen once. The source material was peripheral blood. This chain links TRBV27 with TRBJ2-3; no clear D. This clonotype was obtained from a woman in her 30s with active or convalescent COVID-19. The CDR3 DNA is TGTGCCAGCAGCCCAAACCGCGTCGCAGATACGCAGTATTTT. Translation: CASSPNRVADTQYF.